What follows are 10 T cell receptor beta chains derived from one specimen sequenced in a study of cytomegalovirus exposure and HLA in healthy donors. The study ran its PCR with 60 Vbeta and 13 Jbeta primers. Method: immunoSEQ multiplex PCR; TCRdb's copy keeps in-frame clones and lacks some. The sample holds about 200,000 clones, 81% seen once. The material sequenced was PBMCs. The receptors stem from a man between 35 and 55 years old in good health and CMV-seropositive.

The chain has TRBV6-1 and TRBJ1-4, with D tentatively TRBD1 (6 bases). Trimming removed 5 bases at V and 5 bases at J, with 9 bases between. The CDR3 loop spans 13 amino acids. Germline CDR1 MNHNS, CDR2 SASEGT. CDR3 residues: CASSLQGNEKLFF. CDR3 DNA: TGTGCCAGCAGTCTCCAGGGGAATGAAAAACTGTTTTTT.

The rearrangement links TRBV6-1 to TRBJ2-7; 7 bases line up with TRBD1. Germline values: CDR1 MNHNS, CDR2 SASEGT. The length of the CDR3 is 15 residues. V gave up 5 bases and J gave up 2 bases; unmatched junction bases: 9. Here the CDR3 reads CASSTTGAGAYEQYF. The DNA of the CDR3 is TGTGCCAGCAGTACCACAGGGGCCGGAGCCTACGAGCAGTACTTC.

This clone appeared a single time. The J gene is TRBJ2-7, the V gene TRBV7-9, with D possibly TRBD2 on 6 matching bases. Trimming cost V 6 bases and J 1 base, with 16 bases left between them. Germline CDR1 is SEHNR and CDR2 is FQNEAQ (reference sequence). This CDR3 region has 15 residues. CDR3 bases: TGTGCCAGCAGTCCGGCGGCCGGGGGTTCCTACGAGCAGTACTTC. Its translation is CASSPAAGGSYEQYF.

V gene TRBV15 combines with J gene TRBJ2-1; 10 bases fit TRBD2. The junction had 8 bases not matched to a gene; V was cut back by 6 bases and J by 6 bases. Per germline, CDR1 LNHNV and CDR2 YYDKDF (reference sequence). The CDR3 length is 15 residues. CDR3 in DNA: TGTGCCACCAGTACTAGCGGGGAATCCACCAATGAGCAGTTCTTC. The encoded protein is CATSTSGESTNEQFF. The full variable domain, completed using reference TRBV15 and TRBJ2-1, is DAMVIQNPRYQVTQFGKPVTLSCSQTLNHNVMYWYQQKSSQAPKLLFHYYDKDFNNEADTPDNFQSRRPNTSFCFLDIRSPGLGDTAMYLCATSTSGESTNEQFFGPGTRLTVL.

The chain carries TRBV28 and TRBJ1-4; 8 bases are shared with TRBD1. V dropped 7 bases and J dropped 2; count of bases not matched to a gene: 6. CDR3 length: 15 residues. Germline CDR1 reads MDHEN; CDR2 reads SYDVKM. This chain's CDR3 is CASNPAGGTNEKLFF. The CDR3 region has the DNA TGTGCCAGCAATCCCGCAGGGGGCACTAATGAAAAACTGTTTTTT.

This chain connects TRBV29-1 to TRBJ1-2, with D uncertain. The V and J ends lost 7 bases and 6 bases respectively, with 12 bases between them. Looked up from germline, CDR1 is SQVTM and CDR2 is ANQGSEA. The CDR3 has 11 residues. The CDR3 sequence is CSGLRGDGYTF. As DNA, the CDR3 is TGCAGCGGCCTCCGGGGAGATGGCTACACCTTC.

This chain joins TRBV4-1 and TRBJ2-7; 7 bases are a match to TRBD2. The CDR3 is 15 amino acids. V trimming: 4 bases; J trimming: 2 bases; junction bases outside the gene matches: 8. CDR1 and CDR2 (germline): MGHRA, YSYEKL. DNA for the CDR3: TGCGCCAGCAGCCCAGGGTCGGGAGGCACCTACGAGCAGTACTTC. Translation: CASSPGSGGTYEQYF.

The chain has TRBV7-2 and TRBJ2-3; 9 nucleotides align to TRBD1. After removal of 5 bases from V and 2 bases from J, the junction contained 11 bases not matched to a gene. The CDR3 consists of 17 residues. The V gene's germline CDR1 is SGHTA and CDR2 FQGNSA. This CDR3 is CASSRIPGTGFTDTQYF. The CDR3 DNA reads as TGTGCCAGCAGCCGTATCCCCGGGACAGGGTTCACAGATACGCAGTATTTT.

V gene TRBV10-3 combines with J gene TRBJ2-4; 7 bases fit TRBD1. The CDR3 runs to 13 residues. J was trimmed by 6 bases and V by 4 bases; bases with no gene match: 3. CDR1 ENHRY and CDR2 SYGVKD come from the germline V gene. The CDR3 DNA sequence: TGTGCCATCAGTGGACAGGGCGGAAACATTCAGTACTTC. Translated, it gives CAISGQGGNIQYF.

The chain recombines TRBV10-3 with TRBJ1-1, with D perhaps TRBD1 (6 bases). V gave up 4 bases and J gave up 9 bases, with 18 bases separating them. The germline V gene has CDR1 ENHRY and CDR2 SYGVKD. This CDR3 has 14 amino acids. This chain's CDR3 is CAISGGGRGSKAFF. The CDR3 DNA reads TGTGCCATCAGTGGAGGGGGGCGGGGGAGCAAAGCTTTCTTT.